This T cell receptor beta chain was identified in a study of cytomegalovirus exposure and HLA in healthy donors. Findings of the study overall: Certain sequence variants were highly shared and formed a cluster, and this cluster was likely a sequencing artifact.

Notes on this clone: Its target is not known.

The CDR3 runs 14 residues. Between the trimmed V and J ends, which lost 6 bases and 5 bases, there was a span of 16 bases. Germline V CDR1 and CDR2: LGHNT, FRNRAP. The primer mix had 60 Vbeta and 13 Jbeta primers. This table comes from immunoSEQ multiplex PCR, and its TCRdb copy is limited to in-frame clones, with some not included. This table has about 160,000 clones, more than 65% appearing once. The chain links TRBV12-5 to TRBJ1-2; D might be TRBD1 (5 bases). This receptor was obtained from a man younger than 35 in good health and CMV-seropositive. Material for sequencing was PBMCs. CDR3 nucleotide sequence: TGTGCTAGTGGCTGGGGGGGAGGAGAATATGGCTACACCTTC. It specifies CASGWGGGEYGYTF.